The TCR beta chain under discussion was sequenced for a study of blood T cell repertoires in COVID-19. Overall study context: COVID-19 samples from acute and convalescent phases originated in the United States, Italy and Spain. Nucleic acid was either cDNA or gDNA, and it came from T cells, B-cell-depleted T cells, or PBMCs.

From germline, CDR1 is KGHSH and CDR2 LQKENI. This CDR3 has 16 amino acids. Deletions cut 2 bases from V and 8 bases from J, with 18 bases between. In the original processing: It was from reference gene primer amplification that nucleated cell counts were estimated. TCRdb keeps only in-frame clones here, not all; method: immunoSEQ multiplex PCR. That table gives V, J and clone size, and the DNA gave D and trimming. Here the sample spans over 70,000 clones, about 83% being singletons. The chain carries TRBV18 and TRBJ1-4; a weak D match, TRBD1 (6 bases). The TCR was taken from a human donor in a cohort sampled during active COVID-19. The source material was peripheral blood. The CDR3 nucleotides read TGTGCCAGCTCACCAGGTTTCGGGACAACGGGGGAAAAACTGTTTTTT. As protein: CASSPGFGTTGEKLFF.